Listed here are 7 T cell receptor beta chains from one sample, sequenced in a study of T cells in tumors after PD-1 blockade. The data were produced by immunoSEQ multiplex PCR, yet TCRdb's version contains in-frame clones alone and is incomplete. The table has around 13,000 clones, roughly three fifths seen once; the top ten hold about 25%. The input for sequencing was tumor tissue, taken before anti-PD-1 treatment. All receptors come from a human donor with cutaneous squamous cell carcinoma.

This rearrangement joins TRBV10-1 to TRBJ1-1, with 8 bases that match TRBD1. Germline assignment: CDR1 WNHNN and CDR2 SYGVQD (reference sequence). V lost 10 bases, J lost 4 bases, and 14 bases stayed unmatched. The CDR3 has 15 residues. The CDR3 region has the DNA TGCGCCACGTCCCGGGACAGGTCGTCGAGCACTGAAGCTTTCTTT. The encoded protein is CATSRDRSSSTEAFF.

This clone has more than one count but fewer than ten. CDR3 sequence (DNA): TGTGCCAGCTCATCGCCACAGGGAGGGTTACAAGAGACCCAGTACTTC. Translation gives CASSSPQGGLQETQYF. The chain joins TRBV18 to TRBJ2-5; maybe TRBD2 (7 bases). The germline V gene encodes CDR1 KGHSH and CDR2 LQKENI. V was shortened by 5 bases and J by 2 bases, with 18 bases between the two germline ends. The CDR3 spans 16 residues.

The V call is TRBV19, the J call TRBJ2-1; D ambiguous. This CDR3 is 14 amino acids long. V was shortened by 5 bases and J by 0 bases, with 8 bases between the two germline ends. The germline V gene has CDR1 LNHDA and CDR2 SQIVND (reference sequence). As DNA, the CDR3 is TGTGCCAGTAGTTTCCTAGGCTCCTACAATGAGCAGTTCTTC. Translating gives CASSFLGSYNEQFF.

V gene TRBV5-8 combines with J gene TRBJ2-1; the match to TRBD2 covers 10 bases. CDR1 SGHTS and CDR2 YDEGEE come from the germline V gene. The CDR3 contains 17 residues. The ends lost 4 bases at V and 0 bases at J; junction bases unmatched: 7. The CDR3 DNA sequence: TGTGCCAGCAGCAGCGGACTAGCGGTCAGCTCCTACAATGAGCAGTTCTTC. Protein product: CASSSGLAVSSYNEQFF.

The CDR3 sequence is CASRVAGELYNEQFF. In nucleotides, the CDR3 is TGCGCCAGCAGGGTAGCGGGGGAGCTCTACAATGAGCAGTTCTTC. The chain couples TRBV5-1 to TRBJ2-1; 9 bases agree with TRBD2. Germline CDR1 is SGHRS and CDR2 is YFSETQ. This CDR3 region has 15 residues. With 5 bases clipped from V and 3 bases from J, the junction kept 6 bases outside the gene matches. Complete variable domain (other parts from reference TRBV5-1 and TRBJ2-1): KAGVTQTPRYLIKTRGQQVTLSCSPISGHRSVSWYQQTPGQGLQFLFEYFSETQRNKGNFPGRFSGRQFSNSRSEMNVSTLELGDSALYLCASRVAGELYNEQFFGPGTRLTVL.

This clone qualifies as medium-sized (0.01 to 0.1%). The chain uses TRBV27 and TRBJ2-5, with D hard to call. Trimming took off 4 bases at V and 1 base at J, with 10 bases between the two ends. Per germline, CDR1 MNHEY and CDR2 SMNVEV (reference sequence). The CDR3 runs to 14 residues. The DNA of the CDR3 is TGTGCCAGCAGTTCCACTCCCCCCCAAGAGACCCAGTACTTC. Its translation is CASSSTPPQETQYF.

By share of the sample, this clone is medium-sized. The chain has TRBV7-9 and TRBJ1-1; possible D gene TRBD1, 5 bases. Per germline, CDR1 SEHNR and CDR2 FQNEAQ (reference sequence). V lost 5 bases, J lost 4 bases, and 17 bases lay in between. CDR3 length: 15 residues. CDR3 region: CASSQPIRGFTEAFF. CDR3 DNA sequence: TGTGCCAGCAGCCAGCCCATACGGGGGTTCACTGAAGCTTTCTTT.